The 16 T cell receptor beta chains below were found in one sample sequenced in a study of blood T cell repertoires in COVID-19. Data came from immunoSEQ multiplex PCR; TCRdb stores just in-frame clones and leaves some out. The repertoire has 310,000 or so clones, more than 75% of them found once; the top ten carry over 9.5%. The sample taken for sequencing was PBMCs or T cells enriched from blood (not recorded which). The receptors were sampled from a woman younger than 35 who had recovered from COVID-19.

V gene TRBV10-3 combines with J gene TRBJ1-3, with 9 bases that match TRBD1. The J segment lost 3 bases and the V segment lost 4 bases, leaving 7 bases of the junction unmatched. CDR1 and CDR2 (germline): ENHRY, SYGVKD. There are 16 residues in the CDR3. The CDR3 nucleotides are TGTGCCATCAGTGGCCGGACAGGGGATGGTGGAAACACCATATATTTT. Its translation: CAISGRTGDGGNTIYF.

The CDR3 region is CASIRDRGPGANVLTF. The CDR3 DNA reads as TGTGCCAGCATCCGGGACAGGGGGCCTGGGGCCAACGTCCTGACTTTC. The V call is TRBV2, the J call TRBJ2-6, with TRBD1 identical over 12 bases. V shed 7 bases and J 2 bases; nucleotides not matched to a gene: 3. The CDR3 length is 16 residues. The germline V gene encodes CDR1 SNHLY and CDR2 FYNNEI.

This chain joins TRBV28 and TRBJ1-2, with a weak D call TRBD1 (5 bases). Trimming removed 3 bases from V and 6 bases from J, with 8 bases in between. The germline V gene encodes CDR1 MDHEN and CDR2 SYDVKM. CDR3 length: 12 residues. CDR3 coding DNA: TGTGCCAGCAGTTTGACAGAAAATGGCTACACCTTC. It translates to CASSLTENGYTF.

The genes are TRBV5-4 and TRBJ2-3; D call uncertain. The germline V gene encodes CDR1 SGHNT and CDR2 YYREEE (reference sequence). The V gene lost 2 bases and the J gene lost 12 bases, with 7 bases spanning the gap. This CDR3 is built from 10 residues. CDR3 coding DNA: TGTGCCAGCAGCTTTACCGGTCAGTATTTT. The encoded protein is CASSFTGQYF.

The chain combines TRBV3-1 (or the pseudogene TRBV3-2) with TRBJ2-7, with TRBD2 matching 7 bases. The V gene's germline CDR1 is LGHDT and CDR2 YNNKEL (reference sequence). V lost 4 bases, J lost 0 bases, and 3 bases stayed unmatched. This CDR3 has 14 residues. As DNA, the CDR3 is TGTGCCAGCAGCCCGAGCGGGGACTCCTACGAGCAGTACTTC. This sequence encodes CASSPSGDSYEQYF.

The table lists this clone with a few counts. The genes are TRBV9 and TRBJ1-1; D is perhaps TRBD1 (5 bases). From germline, CDR1 is SGDLS and CDR2 YYNGEE. The CDR3 spans 14 residues. V was shortened by 0 bases and J by 2 bases, with 8 bases between the two germline ends. CDR3 DNA: TGTGCCAGCAGCGTAGGTGACAGAAACACTGAAGCTTTCTTT. Its protein product is CASSVGDRNTEAFF.

This CDR3 reads CASSMAANYGYTF. CDR3 coding DNA: TGTGCCAGTAGTATGGCCGCTAACTATGGCTACACCTTC. The V and J genes are TRBV19 and TRBJ1-2, with D unclear. The CDR3 contains 13 residues. The ends were cut back, 3 bases at V and 0 bases at J, with 5 bases in the middle. Germline CDR1 and CDR2: LNHDA and SQIVND (reference sequence).

V is TRBV12-3 or TRBV12-4 and J is TRBJ1-2; no reliable D call. This CDR3 has 13 residues. V lost 1 base and J lost 8, with 11 bases in between. This CDR3 is CASSLGRPRGYTF. The CDR3 DNA reads as TGTGCCAGCAGTTTAGGCCGCCCTAGAGGCTACACCTTC.

Written as DNA, the CDR3 is TGCGCCAGCAGCTTGGGACAGGGAATTTTTGGAGGTTACTCTGGAAACACCATATATTTT. Its protein is CASSLGQGIFGGYSGNTIYF. The chain employs TRBV5-1 and TRBJ1-3, with 7 positions matching TRBD1. V was pared by 0 bases and J by 0 bases, with 15 bases of the junction left unmatched. This CDR3 is built from 20 residues. Looked up from germline, CDR1 is SGHRS and CDR2 is YFSETQ.

The rearrangement links TRBV19 to TRBJ2-7; D uncertain. Germline-derived CDR1 and CDR2 are LNHDA and SQIVND (reference sequence). The V gene lost 6 bases and the J gene lost 1 base, with 10 bases spanning the gap. CDR3 length: 13 residues. Written as DNA, the CDR3 is TGTGCCAGTAGAAGAGGTGGGTCCTACGAGCAGTACTTC. Translated: CASRRGGSYEQYF.

The rearrangement uses TRBV6-4 and TRBJ1-2; tentative D call: TRBD1 (6 bases). Germline V CDR1 and CDR2: MRHNA, SNTAGT. This CDR3 region has 14 residues. V was pared by 6 bases and J by 4 bases, with 15 bases between. The CDR3 region is CASSPGGQGYGYTF. CDR3 DNA sequence: TGTGCCAGCAGCCCCGGGGGGCAGGGCTATGGCTACACCTTC.

This clone was seen a few times. The rearrangement links TRBV6-1 to TRBJ2-7, with 11 bases identical to TRBD2. The ends lost 0 bases at V and 5 bases at J; junction bases unmatched: 12. This CDR3 has 18 amino acids. Per the germline V gene, CDR1 is MNHNS and CDR2 is SASEGT. CDR3 coding DNA: TGTGCCAGCAGTGAAGCCCGGGTAGCGGGAGGGCAGATCGACGAGCAGTACTTC. Amino acid sequence: CASSEARVAGGQIDEQYF.

The chain recombines TRBV10-3 with TRBJ1-4; no clear D gene. Germline V CDR1 and CDR2: ENHRY, SYGVKD. The CDR3 contains 12 residues. V was pared by 3 bases and J by 6 bases, with 5 bases between. The CDR3 DNA reads as TGTGCCATCAGTGACGGGGATGAAAAACTGTTTTTT. This gives the protein CAISDGDEKLFF.

The V gene is TRBV7-9, the J gene TRBJ2-5; 11 nucleotides agree with TRBD1. Germline V lookup: CDR1 SEHNR, CDR2 FQNEAQ (reference sequence). This CDR3 contains 17 residues. V was pared by 5 bases and J by 2 bases, with 10 bases of the junction left unmatched. The CDR3: CASSERTGGLLQETQYF. The CDR3 DNA sequence: TGTGCCAGCAGCGAACGGACAGGGGGCTTGTTGCAAGAGACCCAGTACTTC.

The DNA of the CDR3 is TGTGCCAGCACCAGGGACTGGGGTTCACCCCTCCACTTT. This encodes CASTRDWGSPLHF. The chain couples TRBV6-5 to TRBJ1-6, with D tentatively TRBD1 (5 bases). Trimming took off 7 bases at V and 9 bases at J, with 13 bases between the two ends. The CDR3 consists of 13 residues. Per the germline V gene, CDR1 is MNHEY and CDR2 is SVGAGI.

The genes are TRBV13 and TRBJ2-7, with 7 positions matching TRBD2. The CDR3 has 14 amino acids. The V and J ends lost 1 base and 1 base, in that order; junction bases with no gene match: 1. The germline V gene encodes CDR1 PRHDT and CDR2 FYEKMQ (reference sequence). The CDR3 region has the DNA TGTGCCAGCAGCTTAGCAGCGGGGTCCTACGAGCAGTACTTC. Its translation is CASSLAAGSYEQYF.